These 5 T cell receptor beta chains came from one sample sequenced in a study of cytomegalovirus exposure and HLA in healthy donors. The PCR used 60 Vbeta and 13 Jbeta primers. Here immunoSEQ multiplex PCR was the method, and the copy in TCRdb shows in-frame clones only, minus some. The table records under 150,000 clones, over 70% of them present only once. Sequenced sample: PBMCs. All receptors derive from a woman aged 18 to 35 in good health and CMV-seronegative.

This clone was detected a few times. The rearrangement links TRBV10-3 to TRBJ2-4; TRBD1 agrees at 8 bases. The CDR3 extends over 14 amino acids. The ends lost 7 bases at V and 6 bases at J; junction bases unmatched: 8. Germline CDR1 and CDR2: ENHRY and SYGVKD. The CDR3 here is CAIMDRDKGNIQYF. The CDR3 nucleotides are TGTGCCATCATGGACAGGGACAAGGGAAACATTCAGTACTTC.

This chain uses TRBV9 with TRBJ2-3, with 7 bases matching TRBD1. J lost 3 bases, V lost 0 bases, and 13 bases had no gene match. Germline V CDR1 and CDR2: SGDLS, YYNGEE. This CDR3 is 18 amino acids long. The CDR3 DNA reads TGTGCCAGCAGCGTAGATAGACAGGGCTCGAGGAGTACAGATACGCAGTATTTT. Translated: CASSVDRQGSRSTDTQYF.

V and J are TRBV28 and TRBJ2-4; D unclear. V was cut by 7 bases and J by 2 bases, with 15 bases left in between. Germline CDR1 is MDHEN and CDR2 is SYDVKM. The CDR3 consists of 15 residues. The CDR3 coding sequence is TGTGCCAGCAAAACTACGACGGTTTCCAAAAACATTCAGTACTTC. Its protein is CASKTTTVSKNIQYF. Variable domain in full (rest from reference TRBV28 and TRBJ2-4): DVKVTQSSRYLVKRTGEKVFLECVQDMDHENMFWYRQDPGLGLRLIYFSYDVKMKEKGDIPEGYSVSREKKERFSLILESASTNQTSMYLCASKTTTVSKNIQYFGAGTRLSVL.

The genes are TRBV19 and TRBJ2-7; 8 nucleotides align to TRBD1. Unmatched junction bases numbered 7, after V lost 8 bases and J lost 1 base. CDR3 size: 14 residues. In germline, CDR1 is LNHDA, CDR2 SQIVND (reference sequence). As DNA, the CDR3 is TGTGCCAGTCGGGCAGGGGGCGCTTCCTACGAGCAGTACTTC. It specifies CASRAGGASYEQYF.

Comments on this clone: The germline gene is not matched at one end of the junction; a read error may be the cause. The genes are TRBV11-2 and TRBJ2-7; TRBD1 is a possible D gene (6 bases). The CDR3 covers 14 residues. Germline V lookup: CDR1 SGHAT, CDR2 FQNNGV. The CDR3 sequence: CASGLVGASFEQYF. CDR3 nucleotide sequence: TGTGCCAGCGGGTTAGTGGGGGCGTCCTTCGAGCAGTACTTC. The full variable domain, rest sourced from reference TRBV11-2 and TRBJ2-7, is EAGVAQSPRYKIIEKRQSVAFWCNPISGHATLYWYQQILGQGPKLLIQFQNNGVVDDSQLPKDRFSAERLKGVDSTLKIQPAKLEDSAVYLCASGLVGASFEQYFGPGTRLTVT.